Listed below are T cell receptor beta chains from one sample, sequenced in a study of cytotoxic CD8 clonotypes in ibrutinib-treated CLL. TCRdb's copy holds only in-frame clones and misses some; the assay was immunoSEQ multiplex PCR. The data contain 270,000 or so clones, 76% of them singletons. Sequences were derived from PBMCs, sampled at disease progression, from a patient treated with ibrutinib. The receptors stem from a human donor with chronic lymphocytic leukemia. Each CDR3 is given without its conserved first and last residue.

V gene	J gene	CDR3 protein
TRBV5-1	TRBJ1-5	ASSLWEGSQPQH
TRBV20-1	TRBJ2-7	SARNYEQY
TRBV29-1	TRBJ2-7	SVISGSYEQY
TRBV2	TRBJ1-2	ASGTGTAYGYT
TRBV18	TRBJ2-3	ASSPGLSTDTQY
TRBV28	TRBJ1-2	ASSFARTGYGGNGYT
TRBV12-5	TRBJ1-5	ASGLVQGGNQPQH
TRBV6-5	TRBJ2-7	ASSYGTGGTYEQY
TRBV27	TRBJ2-1	ASSLAGVYNEQF
TRBV11-2	TRBJ1-2	ASSSSAGNGYT
TRBV5-6	TRBJ2-3	ASSLRTSAGDTQY
TRBV5-1	TRBJ2-2	ASSSGLTGELF
TRBV27	TRBJ2-3	ASRRADTQY
TRBV19	TRBJ2-1	ASSHAGGRPPEQF
TRBV15	TRBJ1-3	ATGGWGNTIY
TRBV7-3	TRBJ2-5	ASSLAQGGETQY
TRBV19	TRBJ2-7	ASSFLGSYEQY
TRBV9	TRBJ2-1	ASSVALDRGQDEQF
TRBV7-9	TRBJ1-1	ASSLGLAEDTEAF
TRBV2	TRBJ2-1	ASSGVGRGYNEQF
TRBV2	TRBJ2-3	ASSWTSGGLDTQY
TRBV9	TRBJ2-1	ASSASGTSYNEQF
TRBV19	TRBJ2-3	ASGKDRGITDTQY
TRBV27	TRBJ2-1	ASSLLPSGSPYNEQF
TRBV6-5	TRBJ2-3	ASSDLAGGLDTQY
TRBV5-6	TRBJ2-7	ASSPGPLNSYEQY
TRBV5-1	TRBJ2-1	ASSGSWLAGVNGNNEQF
TRBV5-6	TRBJ2-7	ASSLVPPTSGLRGQY
TRBV2	TRBJ1-5	ASSREYSNQPQH
TRBV9	TRBJ2-5	ASSVDRGLETQY
TRBV9	TRBJ2-7	ASGRQGEQY
TRBV15	TRBJ2-3	ATSGDSPSTDTQY
TRBV5-5	TRBJ2-5	ASSPWDGLQETQY
TRBV15	TRBJ2-7	ATSRGGGAGQY
TRBV5-1	TRBJ1-1	ASSAGPVNTEAF
TRBV2	TRBJ1-3	ASGRNSGNTIY